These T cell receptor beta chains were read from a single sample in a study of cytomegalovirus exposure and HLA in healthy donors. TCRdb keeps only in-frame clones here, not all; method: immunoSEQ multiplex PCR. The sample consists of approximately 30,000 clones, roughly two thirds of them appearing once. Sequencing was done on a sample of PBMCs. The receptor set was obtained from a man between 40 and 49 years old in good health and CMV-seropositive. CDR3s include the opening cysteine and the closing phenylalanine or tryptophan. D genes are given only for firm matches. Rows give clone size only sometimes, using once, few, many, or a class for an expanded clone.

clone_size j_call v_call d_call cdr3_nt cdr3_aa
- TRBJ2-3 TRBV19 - TGTGCCAGTAGTATAGGCAGGCCAGATACGCAGTATTTT CASSIGRPDTQYF
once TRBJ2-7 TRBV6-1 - TGTGCCAGCAGTCAGGGGAGCTCCTACGAGCAGTACTTC CASSQGSSYEQYF
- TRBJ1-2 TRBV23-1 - TGCGCCAGCAGTCAACCCCTGGACAGTTTTCGAGGTAACTATGGCTACACCTTC CASSQPLDSFRGNYGYTF
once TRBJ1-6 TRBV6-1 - TGTGCCAGCAGTGCCGGGGGTGAAAATTCACCCCTCCACTTT CASSAGGENSPLHF
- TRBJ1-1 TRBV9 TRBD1 TGTGCCAGCAGCGCCCGGACAGGGGTGGACACTGAAGCTTTCTTT CASSARTGVDTEAFF
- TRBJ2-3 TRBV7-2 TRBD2 TGTGCCAGCAGCTTACGCGGGGGGGGGATAACAGATACGCAGTATTTT CASSLRGGGITDTQYF
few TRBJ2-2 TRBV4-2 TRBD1 TGTGCCAGCAGCAACTCCAGGGGGCTGGCCGGGGAGCTGTTTTTT CASSNSRGLAGELFF
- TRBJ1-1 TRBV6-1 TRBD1 TGTGCCAGCAGTCGGACAGGGCACACTGAAGCTTTCTTT CASSRTGHTEAFF
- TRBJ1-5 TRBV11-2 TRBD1 TGTGCCAGCAGTCAGGGGGCGCGGCAGCCCCAGCATTTT CASSQGARQPQHF
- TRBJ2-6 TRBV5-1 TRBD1 TGCGCCAGCAGTACAGGGGGCAGTGGGGCCAACGTCCTGACTTTC CASSTGGSGANVLTF
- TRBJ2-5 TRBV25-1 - TGTGCCAGCAGGGAGGACAGCCAAGAGACCCAGTACTTC CASREDSQETQYF
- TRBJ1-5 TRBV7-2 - TGTGCCAGCAGCTTATTCAGGGCCAGAAGATCGAATCAGCCCCAGCATTTT CASSLFRARRSNQPQHF
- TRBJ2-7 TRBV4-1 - TGCGCCAGCAGCCCCCAACAATCAGACTACGAGCAGTACTTC CASSPQQSDYEQYF
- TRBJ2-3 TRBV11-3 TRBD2 TGTGCCAGCAGCTTAGAGACTAGCGGCACAGATACGCAGTATTTT CASSLETSGTDTQYF
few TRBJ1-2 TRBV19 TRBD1 TGTGCCAGTAGTCCGGGGACAGGGCCCTATGGCTACACCTTC CASSPGTGPYGYTF
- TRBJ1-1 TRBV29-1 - TGCAGCGTTGCAGCAGGCAGGACTGAAGCTTTCTTT CSVAAGRTEAFF
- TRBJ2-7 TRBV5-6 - TGTGCCAGCAGCTTGGTTTCAGGGGGGTACGAGCAGTACTTC CASSLVSGGYEQYF
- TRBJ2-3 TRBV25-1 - TGTGCCAGCACTGGATACGGGGACACAGATACGCAGTATTTT CASTGYGDTDTQYF
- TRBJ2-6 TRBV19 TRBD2 TGTGCCAGTAGTGCCCCCCTACTAGCGGGGGTTTTAGGGGCCAACGTCCTGACTTTC CASSAPLLAGVLGANVLTF
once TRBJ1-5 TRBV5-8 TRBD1 TGTGCCAGCAGCTTGGGGACAGGGGGCGTACAGCCCCAGCATTTT CASSLGTGGVQPQHF
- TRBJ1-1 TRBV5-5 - TGTGCCAGCAGCACAACAGGGTTTAACACTGAAGCTTTCTTT CASSTTGFNTEAFF
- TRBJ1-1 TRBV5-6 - TGTGCCAGCAGCTTTGGCGGGACTGGAGCTTTCTTT CASSFGGTGAFF
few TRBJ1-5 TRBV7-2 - TGTGCCAGCAGCTTAGGGGGGGGGAGTCAGCCCCAGCATTTT CASSLGGGSQPQHF
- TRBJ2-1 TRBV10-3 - TGTGCCAGCCGTTCTAGCCTGAATGAGCAGTTCTTC CASRSSLNEQFF
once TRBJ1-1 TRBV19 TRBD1 TGTGCCAGTAGTGGGCAGGGGGACACTGAAGCTTTCTTT CASSGQGDTEAFF
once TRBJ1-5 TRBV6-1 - TGTGCCAGCAATCCGAGACAGTCCTTAAATCAGCCCCAGCATTTT CASNPRQSLNQPQHF
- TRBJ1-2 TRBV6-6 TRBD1 TGTGCCAGCAGGGTACAGGGGGCGCATGGCTACACCTTC CASRVQGAHGYTF
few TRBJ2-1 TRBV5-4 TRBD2 TGTGCCAGCAGCCCCTATATAGCGGGGGGGTCTTATGGGTATGAGCAGTTCTTC CASSPYIAGGSYGYEQFF
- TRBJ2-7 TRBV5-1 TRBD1 TGCGCCAGCAGCTTATCGGCCGGGACAGCATACGAGCAGTACTTC CASSLSAGTAYEQYF
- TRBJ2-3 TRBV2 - TGTGCCAGCAGTGAAGGCGGGCCCAGCACAGATACGCAGTATTTT CASSEGGPSTDTQYF
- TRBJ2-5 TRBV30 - TGTGCCTGGATGTGGACGCGGGTTGAAGAGCAGTACTTC CAWMWTRVEEQYF
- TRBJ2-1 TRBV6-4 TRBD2 TGTGCCAGCAGCCGGGGGCTAGCGGGGGGGAGGAATGAGCAGTTCTTC CASSRGLAGGRNEQFF
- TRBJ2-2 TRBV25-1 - TGTGCCAGCAGTGATTCCGGGACAAAAAACACCGGGGAGCTGTTTTTT CASSDSGTKNTGELFF
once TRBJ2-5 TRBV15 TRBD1 TGTGCCACCAGCTGGGGACAGGGGGCCATGGAGACCCAGTACTTC CATSWGQGAMETQYF
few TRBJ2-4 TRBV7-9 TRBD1 TGTGCCAGCAGCAAGGGACAGGGGATCTCGGCCCGCATTCAGTACTTC CASSKGQGISARIQYF
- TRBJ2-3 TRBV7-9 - TGTGCCAGCCCTGGAGGGGGCCCAGATACGCAGTATTTT CASPGGGPDTQYF
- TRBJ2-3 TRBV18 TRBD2 TGTGCCAGCTCACCACGGGCTAGCGGGGGCACAGATACGCAGTATTTT CASSPRASGGTDTQYF
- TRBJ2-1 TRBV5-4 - TGTGCCAGCAGCTTAGGAGTGGGTGAGCAGTTCTTC CASSLGVGEQFF
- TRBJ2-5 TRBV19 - TGTGCCAGTAGTGCAAGGGACCTCGGAGGGGAGACCCAGTACTTC CASSARDLGGETQYF
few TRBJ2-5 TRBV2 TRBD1 TGTGCCAGCAGGAGACAGGGGGCGGCGGGAGAGACCCAGTACTTC CASRRQGAAGETQYF
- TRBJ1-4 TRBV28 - TGTGCCAGCAGTGGCGATCAAAAGGGGTTTGAAAAACTGTTTTTT CASSGDQKGFEKLFF
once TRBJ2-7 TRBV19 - TGTGCCAGTAGTATTCCCGGGGGTGAGCAGTACTTC CASSIPGGEQYF
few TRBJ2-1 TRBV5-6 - TGTGCCAGCAGCTTCATCGGGCTAGCAATGTCCTACAATGAGCAGTTCTTC CASSFIGLAMSYNEQFF
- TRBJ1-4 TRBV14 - TGTGCCAGCAGCCAAGCCCAGGGCTACTCTAATGAAAAACTGTTTTTT CASSQAQGYSNEKLFF
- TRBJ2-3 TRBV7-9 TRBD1 TGTGCCAGCAGGCGACAGGGTCGGGCAGATACGCAGTATTTT CASRRQGRADTQYF
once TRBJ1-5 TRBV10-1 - TGCGCCAGCAGCTCCGACGGGAAGCCCCAGCATTTT CASSSDGKPQHF
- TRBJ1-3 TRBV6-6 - TGTGCCAGCAAACTGACAGAAACTGGAAACACCATATATTTT CASKLTETGNTIYF
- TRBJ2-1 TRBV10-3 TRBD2 TGTGCCATCAGTGATAAGACTAGCGGGGCTCTTAATGAGCAGTTCTTC CAISDKTSGALNEQFF
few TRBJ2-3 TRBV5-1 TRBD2 TGCGCCAGCAGCCGGAACGGACTAGAACTCGATACGCAGTATTTT CASSRNGLELDTQYF
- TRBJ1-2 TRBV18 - TGTGCCAGCTCACCACCTGTAACAGGGCCTAACTATGGCTACACCTTC CASSPPVTGPNYGYTF
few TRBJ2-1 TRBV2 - TGTGCCAGCACTACCCTCGGTTACAATGAGCAGTTCTTC CASTTLGYNEQFF
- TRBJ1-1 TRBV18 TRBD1 TGTGCCAGCTCACAACAGGGGGCTGCGGCGGACACTGAAGCTTTCTTT CASSQQGAAADTEAFF
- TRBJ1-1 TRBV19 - TGTGCCAGTAGTATAAGGGGGAACACTGAAGCTTTCTTT CASSIRGNTEAFF